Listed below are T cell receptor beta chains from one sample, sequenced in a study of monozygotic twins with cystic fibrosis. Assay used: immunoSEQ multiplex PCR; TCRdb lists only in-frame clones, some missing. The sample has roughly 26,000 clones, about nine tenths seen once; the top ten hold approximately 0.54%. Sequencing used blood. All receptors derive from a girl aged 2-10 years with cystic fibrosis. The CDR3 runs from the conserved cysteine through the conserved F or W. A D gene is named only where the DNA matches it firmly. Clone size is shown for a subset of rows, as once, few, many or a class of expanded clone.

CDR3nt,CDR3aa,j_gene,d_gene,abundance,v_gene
TGTGCCAGCAGCTTACACGGCGGGACGGGTAATCAGCCCCAGCATTTT,CASSLHGGTGNQPQHF,TRBJ1-5,.,.,TRBV11-2
TGTGCCAGCAGCGGACAGGTCTCTGGAAACACCATATATTTT,CASSGQVSGNTIYF,TRBJ1-3,TRBD1,.,TRBV6-1
TGTGCCAGCAGCGCGAGGGCCAACACCGGGGAGCTGTTTTTT,CASSARANTGELFF,TRBJ2-2,.,.,TRBV5-6
TGTGCCACCGAGGACAGCTTGAACACTGAAGCTTTCTTT,CATEDSLNTEAFF,TRBJ1-1,.,.,TRBV28
TGTGCCAGCAGGTCGGATCTAGGGGGGCAGTATTTT,CASRSDLGGQYF,TRBJ2-3,.,.,TRBV6-4
TGTGCCAGCAGCTTAGAGGGGTCCAATCAGCCCCAGCATTTT,CASSLEGSNQPQHF,TRBJ1-5,.,.,TRBV7-2
TGTGCCAGCAGCCAAACGACTAGCGGCTACAATGAGCAGTTCTTC,CASSQTTSGYNEQFF,TRBJ2-1,TRBD2,.,TRBV14
TGTGCCTGGAGTTCAGTCTCCTACGAGCAGTACTTC,CAWSSVSYEQYF,TRBJ2-7,.,.,TRBV30
TGTGCCAGCAGCCAGAGGAACACCTACAATGAGCAGTTCTTC,CASSQRNTYNEQFF,TRBJ2-1,.,.,TRBV9
TGTGCCACCAGCAGCGCCAGCCACGTAGACACCGGTGTCATAGCTTTCTTT,CATSSASHVDTGVIAFF,TRBJ1-1,.,.,TRBV15
TGTGCCAGCAGTTTGAATGCCGAGTACTATGGCTACACCTTC,CASSLNAEYYGYTF,TRBJ1-2,.,.,TRBV6-5
TGTGCCAGCAGCGTAGGTTGGGGAAGCTCCTACGAGCAGTACTTC,CASSVGWGSSYEQYF,TRBJ2-7,.,.,TRBV9
TGTGCCAGCAGCGTTGGCCGGGCAGGCACAGATACGCAGTATTTT,CASSVGRAGTDTQYF,TRBJ2-3,.,.,TRBV7-2
TGCAGCGTCGGAGAACAGGGTACCTACGAGCAGTACTTC,CSVGEQGTYEQYF,TRBJ2-7,.,.,TRBV29-1
TGTGCCAGCAGCTTAGGTGGGTCGACATGGAATGAGCAGTTCTTC,CASSLGGSTWNEQFF,TRBJ2-1,.,.,TRBV7-2
TGCGCCAGCAGCTTCCCTAGCGCAAGCACAGATACGCAGTATTTT,CASSFPSASTDTQYF,TRBJ2-3,.,.,TRBV5-1
TGTGCCAGCAGCCACGCGGGGGACAGGGGCTCCTACGAGCAGTACTTC,CASSHAGDRGSYEQYF,TRBJ2-7,TRBD1,.,TRBV7-8
TGTGCCAGCAGCTTAGGACAGGGGATTAACTATGGCTACACCTTC,CASSLGQGINYGYTF,TRBJ1-2,TRBD1,.,TRBV7-9
TGTGCCAGCAACAGATTAGACAGTCCCATTAACTATGGCTACACCTTC,CASNRLDSPINYGYTF,TRBJ1-2,.,.,TRBV5-4
TGTGCCAGCTCACCAGGGACAGGGTTCGGCGAGCAGTACTTC,CASSPGTGFGEQYF,TRBJ2-7,TRBD1,once,TRBV18
TGTGCCAGCCCCCCGGACAGAAACTATGGCTACACCTTC,CASPPDRNYGYTF,TRBJ1-2,.,.,TRBV19
TGTGCCAGCAGTTACTCGACTCTGATCCCCTACAATGAGCAGTTCTTC,CASSYSTLIPYNEQFF,TRBJ2-1,.,.,TRBV6-5
TGTGCCAGCAGGTCAAACGGGGACTATGGCTACACCTTC,CASRSNGDYGYTF,TRBJ1-2,.,.,TRBV7-2
TGTGCCAGCAGCCGGGACTTTAACCAAGAGACCCAGTACTTC,CASSRDFNQETQYF,TRBJ2-5,.,.,TRBV7-2
TGCGCCAGCAGCCAAGGATTGGGGGAGTACACTGAAGCTTTCTTT,CASSQGLGEYTEAFF,TRBJ1-1,.,once,TRBV4-3
TGTGCCAGCAGTGAATGGGGTAGCAATCAGCCCCAGCATTTT,CASSEWGSNQPQHF,TRBJ1-5,.,.,TRBV25-1